This entry lists 21 T cell receptor beta chains sequenced from one sample in a study of cytomegalovirus exposure and HLA in healthy donors. This PCR relied on a set of 60 Vbeta primers and 13 Jbeta primers. Profiled with immunoSEQ multiplex PCR; TCRdb holds only in-frame clones, not every one. The table lists around 120,000 clones, approximately 72% of them singletons. The specimen was PBMCs. All receptors derive from a woman aged 50 to 60 in good health and CMV-seropositive.

The V call is TRBV5-1, the J call TRBJ1-3; no definite D call. CDR1 and CDR2 (germline): SGHRS, YFSETQ. The CDR3 is 13 residues long. V was clipped by 0 bases and J by 6 bases, with 7 bases between them. CDR3 DNA: TGCGCCAGCAGCTTGGGACAACAAAACACCATATATTTT. Translated: CASSLGQQNTIYF.

V usage is TRBV4-1 and J usage is TRBJ1-1; 9 nucleotides agree with TRBD1. Trimming took 4 bases from V and 2 from J; bases not matched to a gene: 5. Germline V gene sequence: CDR1 MGHRA, CDR2 YSYEKL. CDR3 length: 15 amino acids. The CDR3 bases are TGCGCCAGCAGCCGCCGGGACAGGGCTAACACTGAAGCTTTCTTT. It yields the protein CASSRRDRANTEAFF.

This clone has more than one count but fewer than ten. This chain connects TRBV6-6 to TRBJ1-4; D remains unclear. Germline CDR1 reads MNHNY; CDR2 reads SVGAGI (reference sequence). This CDR3 comprises 16 residues. V was trimmed by 1 base and J by 3 bases, leaving 12 bases between them. CDR3 DNA: TGTGCCAGCAGTTACTGGGTTGGGCGGGCTAATGAAAAACTGTTTTTT. Amino acids: CASSYWVGRANEKLFF.

The rearrangement uses TRBV30 and TRBJ1-5; D is ambiguous. CDR3 size: 12 residues. V lost 0 bases and J 6 bases, leaving 6 bases between the germline ends. Germline V gene lookup returns CDR1 GTSNPN and CDR2 SVGIG (reference sequence). The CDR3 DNA sequence: TGTGCCTGGAGTGTACGGGGTCAGCCCCAGCATTTT. Protein sequence: CAWSVRGQPQHF.

The gene calls are TRBV15 and TRBJ2-7; D is unclear. The V end was cut by 8 bases, the J end by 5 bases, with 16 bases between. Germline-derived CDR1 and CDR2 are LNHNV and YYDKDF (reference sequence). This CDR3 has 13 residues. DNA for the CDR3: TGTGCCACCGGTCGCCCCCCTGGCAACGAGCAGTACTTC. Its protein is CATGRPPGNEQYF.

This clone is judged medium-sized. The chain links TRBV13 to TRBJ1-1, with 7 bases identical to TRBD1. Germline CDR1 and CDR2: PRHDT and FYEKMQ (reference sequence). CDR3 length equals 17 residues. V lost 5 bases, J lost 9 bases, and 21 bases stayed unmatched. CDR3 bases: TGTGCCAGCAGCACTACAGCTCCCGGGACAGCACAACCCCAAGCTTTCTTT. Amino acids: CASSTTAPGTAQPQAFF.

The gene calls are TRBV7-2 and TRBJ1-1, with D possibly TRBD1 on 5 matching bases. Germline CDR1 is SGHTA and CDR2 is FQGNSA. The CDR3 is 12 residues long. V lost 4 bases and J lost 8, with 11 bases in between. CDR3: CASSYPGGEAFF. The CDR3 DNA follows: TGTGCCAGCAGCTACCCGGGGGGGGAAGCTTTCTTT.

A few counts support this clone. The chain has TRBV6-4 and TRBJ1-1, with D possibly being TRBD1 (5 bases). Germline CDR1 MRHNA, CDR2 SNTAGT. V lost 6 bases to trimming and J lost 4 bases, with 12 bases between them. The CDR3 is made up of 13 amino acids. CDR3 bases: TGTGCCAGCAGCGTTCGGCAGGGCACTGAAGCTTTCTTT. It yields the protein CASSVRQGTEAFF.

This clone was counted once. The V gene is TRBV5-1, the J gene TRBJ2-7; tentative D call: TRBD1 (5 bases). Deletions cut 4 bases from V and 6 bases from J, with 8 bases between. Germline V gene lookup returns CDR1 SGHRS and CDR2 YFSETQ. This CDR3 spans 11 amino acids. In nucleotides, the CDR3 is TGCGCCAGCAGCCTGCAGGGCGAGCAGTACTTC. It encodes CASSLQGEQYF. Drawing the rest from reference TRBV5-1 and TRBJ2-7, the complete variable domain is KAGVTQTPRYLIKTRGQQVTLSCSPISGHRSVSWYQQTPGQGLQFLFEYFSETQRNKGNFPGRFSGRQFSNSRSEMNVSTLELGDSALYLCASSLQGEQYFGPGTRLTVT.

The chain recombines TRBV30 with TRBJ1-5; D remains ambiguous. The CDR3 extends over 13 amino acids. The germline gives CDR1 GTSNPN, CDR2 SVGIG (reference sequence). The V end lost 3 bases, the J end lost 0 bases, and 6 bases lay between the germline ends. The CDR3 here is CAWRADSNQPQHF. As DNA, the CDR3 is TGTGCCTGGAGGGCAGATAGCAATCAGCCCCAGCATTTT.

The chain employs TRBV6-5 and TRBJ1-2; possible D gene TRBD1, 5 bases. V was cut by 4 bases and J by 0 bases, with 9 bases left in between. Germline CDR1 MNHEY, CDR2 SVGAGI. CDR3 length: 14 residues. The CDR3 nucleotides read TGTGCCAGCAGTTCAGGGCCCTCTAACTATGGCTACACCTTC. Protein: CASSSGPSNYGYTF.

The chain links TRBV19 to TRBJ2-7, with 7 bases that match TRBD1. After removal of 4 bases from V and 7 bases from J, the junction contained 16 bases not matched to a gene. Germline CDR1 reads LNHDA; CDR2 reads SQIVND (reference sequence). There are 16 residues in the CDR3. CDR3 sequence reads: CASSRRRQGWEREQYF. The CDR3 DNA reads TGTGCCAGTAGTAGGCGGAGACAGGGATGGGAACGAGAGCAGTACTTC. The complete variable domain, with remaining parts taken from reference TRBV19 and TRBJ2-7, reads DGGITQSPKYLFRKEGQNVTLSCEQNLNHDAMYWYRQDPGQGLRLIYYSQIVNDFQKGDIAEGYSVSREKKESFPLTVTSAQKNPTAFYLCASSRRRQGWEREQYFGPGTRLTVT.

The J gene is TRBJ2-1, the V gene TRBV6-1; maybe TRBD2 (5 bases). Per germline, CDR1 MNHNS and CDR2 SASEGT. The CDR3 contains 15 residues. The V end was cut by 2 bases, the J end by 6 bases, with 14 bases between. DNA for the CDR3: TGTGCCAGCAGTGAAAGTGGTAGCGCCCCCAATGAGCAGTTCTTC. Residues: CASSESGSAPNEQFF.

The sample holds a few counts of this clone. The genes are TRBV2 and TRBJ2-3; the D is unclear. This CDR3 comprises 11 residues. Germline loops: CDR1 SNHLY, CDR2 FYNNEI. With 2 bases removed from V and 11 bases from J, the gap between germline ends came to 8 bases. CDR3 residues: CASSELREQYF. The DNA of the CDR3 is TGTGCCAGCAGTGAACTGAGAGAGCAGTATTTT.

This clone turned up a few times. The chain couples TRBV4-3 to TRBJ2-3, with 8 nucleotides matching TRBD2. V lost 3 bases to trimming and J lost 5 bases; unmatched junction nucleotides: 16. The CDR3 totals 18 residues. From germline, CDR1 is LGHNA and CDR2 YSLEER. CDR3 DNA: TGCGCCAGCAGCCAGGGACCCGGGAGCGGGGGTGCGCGAGATACGCAGTATTTT. It translates to CASSQGPGSGGARDTQYF.

The sample holds one count of this clone. Other DNA sequences in this sample translate to the same CDR3. The CDR3 protein is CASTISVTGELFF. CDR3 nucleotide sequence: TGTGCCAGTACCATTAGCGTCACCGGGGAGCTGTTTTTT. This chain joins TRBV6-6 and TRBJ2-2; D might be TRBD2 (5 bases). Trimming pared 9 bases from V and 4 bases from J, leaving 12 bases between. CDR1 is MNHNY, CDR2 SVGAGI, per germline (reference sequence). The CDR3 sequence is 13 residues long.

CDR3 region: CASSLASGGSYEQYF. The CDR3 DNA follows: TGTGCCAGCAGCTTGGCGAGCGGGGGGTCCTACGAGCAGTACTTC. The chain employs TRBV5-6 and TRBJ2-7; 9 bases line up with TRBD2. Germline V gives CDR1 SGHDT, CDR2 YYEEEE. V trimming: 0 bases; J trimming: 1 base; junction bases outside the gene matches: 2. The CDR3 contains 15 residues.

This chain connects TRBV7-2 to TRBJ2-1, with D possibly TRBD2 on 6 matching bases. CDR1 and CDR2 (germline): SGHTA, FQGNSA. The CDR3 totals 15 residues. With 2 bases removed from V and 7 bases from J, the gap between germline ends came to 15 bases. The CDR3 region has the DNA TGTGCCAGCAGCTTACTAGCGAACCTTTTTAATGAGCAGTTCTTC. Its translation is CASSLLANLFNEQFF.

This chain connects TRBV9 to TRBJ2-7, with D perhaps matching TRBD2 (5 bases). This CDR3 spans 16 amino acids. Germline V gene lookup returns CDR1 SGDLS and CDR2 YYNGEE. V lost 0 bases, J lost 0 bases, and 13 bases lay in between. DNA for the CDR3: TGTGCCAGCAGCGTAGCGCCGGGGTCGACCTCCTACGAGCAGTACTTC. Its translation: CASSVAPGSTSYEQYF.

The genes are TRBV7-8 and TRBJ2-3, with D tentatively TRBD2 (7 bases). Trimming took 1 base from V and 2 from J, leaving 10 bases between them. Germline V gene lookup returns CDR1 SGHVS and CDR2 FQNEAQ. CDR3 length: 15 amino acids. CDR3 sequence: CASSLDRGATDTQYF. CDR3 nucleotides: TGTGCCAGCAGCTTAGACCGGGGGGCCACAGATACGCAGTATTTT.

The chain uses TRBV10-3 and TRBJ2-5; 8 bases are a match to TRBD1. The better agreement between TRBJ2-7 and the DNA end casts doubt on the J call. Per the germline V gene, CDR1 is ENHRY and CDR2 is SYGVKD. The CDR3 runs to 15 residues. The CDR3 reads CAISGDRSKSYEQYF. CDR3 DNA: TGTGCCATCAGTGGGGACAGGAGTAAATCCTACGAGCAGTACTTC.